This T cell receptor (beta chain) was profiled in a study of graft-versus-host responses after intestinal transplantation. Looking at the study overall: All recipients were given anti-thymocyte globulin induction, and tacrolimus and steroids were then administered for 3 to 4 years.

Intraepithelial plus lamina propria lymphocytes were released by processing graft tissue. TCRdb keeps only in-frame clones here, not all; method: immunoSEQ multiplex PCR. The sample has around 1,200 clones, about 76% seen once; the top ten hold 25% to 30%. This clonotype originated in a human patient who received an intestinal transplant, so some T cells may come from the graft donor. The sequenced sample was ileum tissue, obtained 250 days after intestinal transplantation.

CDR3 sequence: CASSQDRLAGVRYNEQFF. CDR3 DNA: TGCGCCAGCAGCCAAGATCGTCTAGCGGGAGTCCGGTACAATGAGCAGTTCTTC. This chain connects TRBV4-1 to TRBJ2-1; 10 positions match TRBD2. V dropped 0 bases and J dropped 4; count of bases not matched to a gene: 9. This CDR3 has 18 residues. CDR1 is MGHRA and CDR2 is YSYEKL in the germline V gene.